Listed below are T cell receptor beta chains from one sample, sequenced in a study of vaccination effects on CD4 cells after COVID-19. No antigens are known for them. The repertoire was sequenced with immunoSEQ multiplex PCR; TCRdb's copy has only in-frame clones and lacks some. The table includes about 73,000 clones, around 79% detected once. The sequences come from CD4+ T cells from PBMCs cultured with SARS-CoV-2 spike peptides, collected before COVID-19 vaccination. These receptors all come from a human donor who received a COVID-19 vaccine. Both conserved end residues are trimmed from each CDR3. Not every row has a clone size; where given, it reads once, few, many or a size class.

v_call: TRBV5-1; clone_size: NA; j_call: TRBJ2-3; cdr3_aa: ASGGPSTDTQY
v_call: TRBV24-1; clone_size: NA; j_call: TRBJ2-1; cdr3_aa: ATSDPKQGLGEQF
v_call: TRBV18; clone_size: NA; j_call: TRBJ1-1; cdr3_aa: ASSPRSLGQMNTEAF
v_call: TRBV5-1; clone_size: NA; j_call: TRBJ1-1; cdr3_aa: ASSLEIMNTEAF
v_call: TRBV21-1; clone_size: NA; j_call: TRBJ1-5; cdr3_aa: ASSKVAWGRGNQPQH
v_call: TRBV5-5; clone_size: NA; j_call: TRBJ1-1; cdr3_aa: ASSLDQTNTEAF
v_call: TRBV7-9; clone_size: few; j_call: TRBJ1-1; cdr3_aa: ASSLGGPNTEAF
v_call: TRBV13; clone_size: once; j_call: TRBJ2-1; cdr3_aa: ASSPPGLRIYNEQF
v_call: TRBV2; clone_size: NA; j_call: TRBJ2-3; cdr3_aa: ASSESQVHDTQY
v_call: TRBV5-8; clone_size: NA; j_call: TRBJ2-3; cdr3_aa: ASPVAVAASTDTQY
v_call: TRBV10-1; clone_size: few; j_call: TRBJ2-1; cdr3_aa: ASSTTSGGPYNEQF
v_call: TRBV18; clone_size: NA; j_call: TRBJ1-5; cdr3_aa: ASSLGNQPQH
v_call: TRBV5-1; clone_size: NA; j_call: TRBJ2-2; cdr3_aa: ASSSLGGSGPGELF
v_call: TRBV9; clone_size: NA; j_call: TRBJ1-3; cdr3_aa: ASSPSIGGNTIY
v_call: TRBV6-1; clone_size: NA; j_call: TRBJ2-2; cdr3_aa: ASSDRNTGELF
v_call: TRBV5-4; clone_size: NA; j_call: TRBJ2-3; cdr3_aa: ASSLGSGAVDTQY
v_call: TRBV6-2/TRBV6-3; clone_size: NA; j_call: TRBJ2-3; cdr3_aa: ASSPWDVRTDTQY
v_call: TRBV5-1; clone_size: NA; j_call: TRBJ1-3; cdr3_aa: ASSLATSKDTIY
v_call: TRBV28; clone_size: NA; j_call: TRBJ1-4; cdr3_aa: ASSTRQGLNEKLF
v_call: TRBV9; clone_size: NA; j_call: TRBJ2-2; cdr3_aa: ASSVVRVGLAGPGELF
v_call: TRBV6-5; clone_size: once; j_call: TRBJ2-1; cdr3_aa: ASTRLAGGYNEQF
v_call: TRBV29-1; clone_size: once; j_call: TRBJ2-1; cdr3_aa: SVHTGQGVKNEQF
v_call: TRBV18; clone_size: NA; j_call: TRBJ1-2; cdr3_aa: ASSPGYENYGYT
v_call: TRBV6-5; clone_size: NA; j_call: TRBJ1-2; cdr3_aa: ASRERGWGGYT
v_call: TRBV5-1; clone_size: NA; j_call: TRBJ1-4; cdr3_aa: ASRTSVTANEKLF
v_call: TRBV30; clone_size: NA; j_call: TRBJ1-2; cdr3_aa: AWTPPGQGIGYT
v_call: TRBV3-1/TRBV3-2; clone_size: few; j_call: TRBJ2-2; cdr3_aa: ASSRTSLEGELF
v_call: TRBV6-5; clone_size: NA; j_call: TRBJ2-1; cdr3_aa: ASSSRDRDYNEQF
v_call: TRBV29-1; clone_size: NA; j_call: TRBJ1-2; cdr3_aa: SVGTGLIYGYT
v_call: TRBV3-1/TRBV3-2; clone_size: NA; j_call: TRBJ1-1; cdr3_aa: ASSQDGRGEDTEAF
v_call: TRBV19; clone_size: NA; j_call: TRBJ1-6; cdr3_aa: ASSTRTEPSSYNSPLH
v_call: TRBV28; clone_size: NA; j_call: TRBJ1-2; cdr3_aa: ASTITIGGTGGGYT
v_call: TRBV6-6; clone_size: NA; j_call: TRBJ2-1; cdr3_aa: ASTWRRNVNEQF
v_call: TRBV24-1; clone_size: NA; j_call: TRBJ2-3; cdr3_aa: ATSPTGRADTQY
v_call: TRBV5-1; clone_size: NA; j_call: TRBJ2-6; cdr3_aa: ASGPQGPGANVLT
v_call: TRBV4-3; clone_size: once; j_call: TRBJ2-5; cdr3_aa: ASSQEIGLAGFPGTQY
v_call: TRBV25-1; clone_size: NA; j_call: TRBJ2-1; cdr3_aa: ASSEPGASPYNEQF
v_call: TRBV5-1; clone_size: NA; j_call: TRBJ1-1; cdr3_aa: ASSLERVNTEAF
v_call: TRBV5-1; clone_size: NA; j_call: TRBJ1-1; cdr3_aa: ASSLNPMNTEAF
v_call: TRBV5-8; clone_size: NA; j_call: TRBJ1-3; cdr3_aa: ASSHLLPSSGNTIY
v_call: TRBV19; clone_size: few; j_call: TRBJ1-2; cdr3_aa: ASSPKGRGQGTATYGYT
v_call: TRBV6-6; clone_size: once; j_call: TRBJ1-5; cdr3_aa: ASSLLVNQPQH
v_call: TRBV24-1; clone_size: NA; j_call: TRBJ2-3; cdr3_aa: ATSDQPQADTQY
v_call: TRBV7-9; clone_size: NA; j_call: TRBJ1-1; cdr3_aa: ASSLPSTEAF
v_call: TRBV27; clone_size: NA; j_call: TRBJ2-1; cdr3_aa: ASSTTSTHRENEQF
v_call: TRBV14; clone_size: few; j_call: TRBJ1-1; cdr3_aa: ASSQALNTEAF
v_call: TRBV5-5; clone_size: NA; j_call: TRBJ2-4; cdr3_aa: ASSFELAKNIQY